This section outlines one T cell receptor beta chain sequence together with its context. Preparation of the TCRbeta library was carried out with unique molecular identifiers. A single record per CDR3 protein comes from TCRdb applying MiXCR to the PCR reads. Found here are 55,000 to 65,000 distinct CDR3 sequences, roughly 45% of them singletons; the top ten hold 98%. This specimen comes from a study of T-cell reconstitution after alpha-beta-depleted transplantation in children. Between the trimmed V and J ends, which lost 5 bases and 7 bases, there was a span of 11 bases. Per the germline V gene, CDR1 is SGHTA and CDR2 is FQGNSA. The CDR3 covers 13 residues.

The chain combines TRBV7-2 with TRBJ2-2; D is perhaps TRBD2 (6 bases). This receptor was identified in a male patient under 18 who had a stem cell transplant for acute lymphoblastic leukemia, so the T cells may come from the graft donor. Sequencing used PBMCs, mostly from graft donor cells, obtained 360 days after TCRalphabeta/CD19-depleted stem cell transplant. CDR3 DNA sequence: TGTGCCAGCAGCCCCTCAGCGGGCGGGGAGCTGTTTTTT. Amino acid sequence: CASSPSAGGELFF.